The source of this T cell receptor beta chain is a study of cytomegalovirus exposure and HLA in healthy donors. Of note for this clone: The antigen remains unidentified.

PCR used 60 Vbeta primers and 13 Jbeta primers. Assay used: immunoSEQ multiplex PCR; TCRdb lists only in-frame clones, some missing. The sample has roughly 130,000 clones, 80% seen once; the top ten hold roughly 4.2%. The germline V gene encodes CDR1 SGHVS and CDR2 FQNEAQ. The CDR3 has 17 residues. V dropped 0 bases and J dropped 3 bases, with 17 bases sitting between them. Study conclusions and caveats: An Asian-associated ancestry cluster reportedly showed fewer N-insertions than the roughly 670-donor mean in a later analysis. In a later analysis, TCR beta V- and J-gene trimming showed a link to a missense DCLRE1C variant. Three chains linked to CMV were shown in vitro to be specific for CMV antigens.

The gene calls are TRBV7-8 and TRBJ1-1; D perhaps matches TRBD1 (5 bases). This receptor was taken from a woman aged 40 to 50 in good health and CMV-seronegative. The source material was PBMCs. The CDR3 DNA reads TGTGCCAGCAGCTTAGCGGAGGGGAACGTGGTGGACACTGAAGCTTTCTTT. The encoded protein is CASSLAEGNVVDTEAFF.